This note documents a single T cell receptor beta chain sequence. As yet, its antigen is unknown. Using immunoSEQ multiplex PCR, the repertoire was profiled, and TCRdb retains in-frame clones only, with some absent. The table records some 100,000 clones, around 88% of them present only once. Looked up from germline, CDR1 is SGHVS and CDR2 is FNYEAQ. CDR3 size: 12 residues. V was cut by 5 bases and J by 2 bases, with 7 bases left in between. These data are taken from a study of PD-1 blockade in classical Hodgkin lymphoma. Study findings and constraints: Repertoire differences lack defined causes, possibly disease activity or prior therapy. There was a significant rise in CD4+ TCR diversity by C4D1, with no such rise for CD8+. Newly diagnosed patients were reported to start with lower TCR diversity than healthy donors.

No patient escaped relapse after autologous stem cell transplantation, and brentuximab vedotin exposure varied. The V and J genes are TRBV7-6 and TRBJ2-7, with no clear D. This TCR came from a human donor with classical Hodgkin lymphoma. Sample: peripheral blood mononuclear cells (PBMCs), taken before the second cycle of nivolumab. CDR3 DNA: TGTGCCAGCAGCCTCCAGGCCTACGAGCAGTACTTC. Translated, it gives CASSLQAYEQYF.